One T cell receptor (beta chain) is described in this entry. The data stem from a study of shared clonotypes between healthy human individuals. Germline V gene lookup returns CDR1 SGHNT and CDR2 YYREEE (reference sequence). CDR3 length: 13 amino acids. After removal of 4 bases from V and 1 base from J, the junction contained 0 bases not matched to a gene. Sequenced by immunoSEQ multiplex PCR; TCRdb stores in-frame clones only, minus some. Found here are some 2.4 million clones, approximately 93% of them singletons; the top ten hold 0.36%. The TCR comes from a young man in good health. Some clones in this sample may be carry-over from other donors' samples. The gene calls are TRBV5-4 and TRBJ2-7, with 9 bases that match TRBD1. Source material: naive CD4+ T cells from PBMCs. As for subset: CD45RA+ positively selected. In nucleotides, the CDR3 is TGTGCCAGCAGCGGGACAGGGTCCTACGAGCAGTACTTC. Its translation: CASSGTGSYEQYF.